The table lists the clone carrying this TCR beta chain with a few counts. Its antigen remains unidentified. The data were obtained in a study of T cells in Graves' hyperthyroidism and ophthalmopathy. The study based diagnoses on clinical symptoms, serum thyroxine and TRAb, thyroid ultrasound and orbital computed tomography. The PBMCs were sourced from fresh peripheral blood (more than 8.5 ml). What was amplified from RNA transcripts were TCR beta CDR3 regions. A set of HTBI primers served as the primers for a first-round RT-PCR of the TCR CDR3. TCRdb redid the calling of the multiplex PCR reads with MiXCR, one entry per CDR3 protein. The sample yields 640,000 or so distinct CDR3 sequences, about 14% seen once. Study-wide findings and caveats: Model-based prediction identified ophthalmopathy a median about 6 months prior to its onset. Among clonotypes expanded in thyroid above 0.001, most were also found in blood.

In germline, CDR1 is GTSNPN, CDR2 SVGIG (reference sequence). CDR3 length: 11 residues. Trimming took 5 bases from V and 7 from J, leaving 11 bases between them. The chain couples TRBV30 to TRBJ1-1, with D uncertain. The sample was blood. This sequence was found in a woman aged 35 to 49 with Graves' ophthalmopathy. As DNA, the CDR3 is TGTGCCTGGGGATGGGGTAATGAAGCTTTCTTT. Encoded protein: CAWGWGNEAFF.